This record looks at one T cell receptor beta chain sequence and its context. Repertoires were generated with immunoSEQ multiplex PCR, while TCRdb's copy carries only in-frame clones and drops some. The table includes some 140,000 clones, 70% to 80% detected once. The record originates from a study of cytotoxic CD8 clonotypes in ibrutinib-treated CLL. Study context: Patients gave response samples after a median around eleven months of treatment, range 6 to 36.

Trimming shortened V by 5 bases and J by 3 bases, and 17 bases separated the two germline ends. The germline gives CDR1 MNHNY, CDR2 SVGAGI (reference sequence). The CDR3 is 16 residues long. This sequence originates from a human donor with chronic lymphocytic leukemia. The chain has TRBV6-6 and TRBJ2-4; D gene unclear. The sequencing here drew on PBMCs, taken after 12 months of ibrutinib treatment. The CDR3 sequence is CASSTSGSVSKNIQYF. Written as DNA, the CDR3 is TGTGCCAGCAGTACTTCAGGTTCTGTTAGCAAAAACATTCAGTACTTC.